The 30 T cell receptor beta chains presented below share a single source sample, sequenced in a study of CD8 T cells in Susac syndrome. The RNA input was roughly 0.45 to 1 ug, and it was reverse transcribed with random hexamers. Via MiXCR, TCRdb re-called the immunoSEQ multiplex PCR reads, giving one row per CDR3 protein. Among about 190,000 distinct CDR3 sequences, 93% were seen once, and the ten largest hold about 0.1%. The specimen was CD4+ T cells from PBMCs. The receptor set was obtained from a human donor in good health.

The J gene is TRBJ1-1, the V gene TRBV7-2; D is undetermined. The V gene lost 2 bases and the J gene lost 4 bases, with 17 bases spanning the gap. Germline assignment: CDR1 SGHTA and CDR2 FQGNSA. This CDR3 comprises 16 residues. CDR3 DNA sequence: TGTGCCAGCAGCTTAAAAAAAGGGCCCCTTGGCACTGAAGCTTTCTTT. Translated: CASSLKKGPLGTEAFF. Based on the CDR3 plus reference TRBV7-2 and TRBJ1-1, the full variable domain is GAGVSQSPSNKVTEKGKDVELRCDPISGHTALYWYRQSLGQGLEFLIYFQGNSAPDKSGLPSDRFSAERTGGSVSTLTIQRTQQEDSAVYLCASSLKKGPLGTEAFFGQGTRLTVV.

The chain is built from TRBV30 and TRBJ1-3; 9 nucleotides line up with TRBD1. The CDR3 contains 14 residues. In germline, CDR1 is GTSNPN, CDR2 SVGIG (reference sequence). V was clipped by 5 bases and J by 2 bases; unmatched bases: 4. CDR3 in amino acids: CAWDTGGPGNTIYF. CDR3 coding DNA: TGTGCCTGGGATACAGGGGGCCCTGGAAACACCATATATTTT.

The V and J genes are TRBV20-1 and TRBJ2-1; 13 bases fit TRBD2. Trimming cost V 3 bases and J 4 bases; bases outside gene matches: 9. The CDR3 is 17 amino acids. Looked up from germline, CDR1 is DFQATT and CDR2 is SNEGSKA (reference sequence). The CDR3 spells CSASRLAGGVKYNEQFF. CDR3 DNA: TGCAGTGCTAGTCGACTAGCGGGGGGAGTTAAGTACAATGAGCAGTTCTTC.

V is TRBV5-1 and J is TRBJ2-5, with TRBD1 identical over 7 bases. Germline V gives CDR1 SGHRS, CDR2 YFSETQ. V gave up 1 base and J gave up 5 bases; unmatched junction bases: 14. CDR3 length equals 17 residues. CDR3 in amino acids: CASSLNRQGRPLETQYF. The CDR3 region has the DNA TGCGCCAGCAGCTTGAACAGACAGGGACGACCATTGGAGACCCAGTACTTC.

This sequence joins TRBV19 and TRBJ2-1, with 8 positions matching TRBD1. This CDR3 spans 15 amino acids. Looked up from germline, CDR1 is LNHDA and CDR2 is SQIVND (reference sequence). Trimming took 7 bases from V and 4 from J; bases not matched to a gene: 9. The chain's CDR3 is CASTQTGVGYNEQFF. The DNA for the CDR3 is TGTGCCAGTACCCAGACAGGGGTCGGTTACAATGAGCAGTTCTTC.

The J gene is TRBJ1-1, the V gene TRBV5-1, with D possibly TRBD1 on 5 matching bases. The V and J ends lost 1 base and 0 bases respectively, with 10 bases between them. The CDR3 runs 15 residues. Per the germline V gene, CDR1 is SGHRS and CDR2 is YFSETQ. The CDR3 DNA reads TGCGCCAGCAGCTTGACCAAGACAGTGAACACTGAAGCTTTCTTT. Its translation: CASSLTKTVNTEAFF.

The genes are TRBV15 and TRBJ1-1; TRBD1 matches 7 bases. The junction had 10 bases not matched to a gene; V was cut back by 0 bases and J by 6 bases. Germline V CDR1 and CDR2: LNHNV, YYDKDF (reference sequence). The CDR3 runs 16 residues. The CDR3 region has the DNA TGTGCCACCAGCAGAGATCCGACAGGGATGGTCCCTGAAGCTTTCTTT. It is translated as CATSRDPTGMVPEAFF.

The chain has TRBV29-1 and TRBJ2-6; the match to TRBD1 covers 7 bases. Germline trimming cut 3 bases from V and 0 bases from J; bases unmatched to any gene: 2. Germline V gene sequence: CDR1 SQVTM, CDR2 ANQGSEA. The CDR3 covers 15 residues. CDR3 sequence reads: CSVDSGGSGANVLTF. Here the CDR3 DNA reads TGCAGCGTTGATTCAGGGGGCTCTGGGGCCAACGTCCTGACTTTC.

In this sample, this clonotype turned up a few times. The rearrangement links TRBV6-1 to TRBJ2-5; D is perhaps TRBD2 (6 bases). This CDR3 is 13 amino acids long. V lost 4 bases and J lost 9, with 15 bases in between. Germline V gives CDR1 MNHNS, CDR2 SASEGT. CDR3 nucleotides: TGTGCCAGCAGTGGTCCGGGAGCTGGGGCCCAGTACTTC. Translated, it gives CASSGPGAGAQYF.

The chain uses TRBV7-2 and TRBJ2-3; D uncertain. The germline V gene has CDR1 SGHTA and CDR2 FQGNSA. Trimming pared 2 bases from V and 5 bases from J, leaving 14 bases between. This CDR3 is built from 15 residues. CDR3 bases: TGTGCCAGCAGCTTAATGTTGTTAGGTGGAGATACGCAGTATTTT. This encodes CASSLMLLGGDTQYF. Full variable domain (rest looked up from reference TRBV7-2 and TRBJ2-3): GAGVSQSPSNKVTEKGKDVELRCDPISGHTALYWYRQSLGQGLEFLIYFQGNSAPDKSGLPSDRFSAERTGGSVSTLTIQRTQQEDSAVYLCASSLMLLGGDTQYFGPGTRLTVL.

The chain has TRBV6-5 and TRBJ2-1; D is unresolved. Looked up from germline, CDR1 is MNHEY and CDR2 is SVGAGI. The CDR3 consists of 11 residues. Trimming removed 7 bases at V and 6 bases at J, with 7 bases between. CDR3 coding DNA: TGTGCCAGCACCACCCGCAATGAGCAGTTCTTC. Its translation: CASTTRNEQFF.

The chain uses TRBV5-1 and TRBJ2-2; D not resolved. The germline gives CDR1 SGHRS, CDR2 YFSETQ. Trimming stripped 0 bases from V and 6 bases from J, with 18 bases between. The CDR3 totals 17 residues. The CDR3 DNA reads TGCGCCAGCAGCTTGGTTAACTCTACTCGGGTCGCCGGGGAGCTGTTTTTT. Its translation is CASSLVNSTRVAGELFF.

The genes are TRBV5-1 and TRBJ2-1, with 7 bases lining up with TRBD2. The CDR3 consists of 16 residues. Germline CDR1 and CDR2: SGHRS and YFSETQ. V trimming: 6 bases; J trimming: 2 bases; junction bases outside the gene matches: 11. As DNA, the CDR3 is TGCGCCAGCAACAGCGGGGTTCCCTTAACCTACAATGAGCAGTTCTTC. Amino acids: CASNSGVPLTYNEQFF.

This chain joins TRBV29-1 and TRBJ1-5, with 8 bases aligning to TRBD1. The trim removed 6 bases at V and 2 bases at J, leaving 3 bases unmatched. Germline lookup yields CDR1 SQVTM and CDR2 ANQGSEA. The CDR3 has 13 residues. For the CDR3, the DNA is TGCAGCGTACAGGGGGTGGGCAATCAGCCCCAGCATTTT. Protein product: CSVQGVGNQPQHF.

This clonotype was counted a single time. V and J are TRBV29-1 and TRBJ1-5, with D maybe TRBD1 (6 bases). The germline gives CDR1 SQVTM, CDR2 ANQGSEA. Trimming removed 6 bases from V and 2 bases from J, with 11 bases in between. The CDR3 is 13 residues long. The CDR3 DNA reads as TGCAGCGTAGCAGGGGTTGGCAATCAGCCCCAGCATTTT. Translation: CSVAGVGNQPQHF. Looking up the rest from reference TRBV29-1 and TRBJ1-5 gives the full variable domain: SAVISQKPSRDICQRGTSLTIQCQVDSQVTMMFWYRQQPGQSLTLIATANQGSEATYESGFVIDKFPISRPNLTFSTLTVSNMSPEDSSIYLCSVAGVGNQPQHFGDGTRLSIL.

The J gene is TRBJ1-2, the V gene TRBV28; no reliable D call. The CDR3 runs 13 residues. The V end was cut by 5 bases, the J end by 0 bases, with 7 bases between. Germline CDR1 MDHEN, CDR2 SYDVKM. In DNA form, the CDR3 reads TGTGCCAGCAGTCCGAGACCTAACTATGGCTACACCTTC. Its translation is CASSPRPNYGYTF.

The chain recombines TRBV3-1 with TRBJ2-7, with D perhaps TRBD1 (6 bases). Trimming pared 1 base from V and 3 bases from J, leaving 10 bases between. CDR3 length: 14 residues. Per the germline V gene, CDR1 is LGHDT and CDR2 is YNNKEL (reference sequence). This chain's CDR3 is CASSQGQGIYEQYF. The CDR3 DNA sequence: TGTGCCAGCAGCCAAGGGCAGGGGATCTACGAGCAGTACTTC.

In nucleotides, the CDR3 is TGTGCCAGCAGGCCCTGGACAGGGGGCACAGATACGCAGTATTTT. The encoded protein is CASRPWTGGTDTQYF. J is TRBJ2-3 and V is TRBV6-2 or TRBV6-3; 9 nucleotides agree with TRBD1. V lost 6 bases and J lost 1; bases outside the gene matches: 5. CDR3 length equals 15 residues. Germline V lookup: CDR1 MNHEY, CDR2 SVGEGT.

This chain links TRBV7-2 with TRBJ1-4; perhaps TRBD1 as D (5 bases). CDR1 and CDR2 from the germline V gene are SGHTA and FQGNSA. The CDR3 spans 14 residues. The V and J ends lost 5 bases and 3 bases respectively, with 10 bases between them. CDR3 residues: CASSRGGANEKLFF. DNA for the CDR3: TGTGCCAGCAGCCGGGGGGGTGCTAATGAAAAACTGTTTTTT.

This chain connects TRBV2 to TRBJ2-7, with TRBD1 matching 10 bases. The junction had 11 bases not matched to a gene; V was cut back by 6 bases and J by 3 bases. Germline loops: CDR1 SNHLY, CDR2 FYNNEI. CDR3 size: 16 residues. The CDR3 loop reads CASSDGGTGAFYEQYF. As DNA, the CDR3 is TGTGCCAGCAGCGACGGCGGGACAGGGGCTTTCTACGAGCAGTACTTC. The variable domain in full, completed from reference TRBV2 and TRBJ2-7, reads EPEVTQTPSHQVTQMGQEVILRCVPISNHLYFYWYRQILGQKVEFLVSFYNNEISEKSEIFDDQFSVERPDGSNFTLKIRSTKLEDSAMYFCASSDGGTGAFYEQYFGPGTRLTVT.

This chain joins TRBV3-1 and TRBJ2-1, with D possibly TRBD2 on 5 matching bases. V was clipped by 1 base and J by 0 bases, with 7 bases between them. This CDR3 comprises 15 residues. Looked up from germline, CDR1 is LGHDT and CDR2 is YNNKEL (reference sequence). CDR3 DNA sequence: TGTGCCAGCAGCCAAGGAGGGCGCTCCTACAATGAGCAGTTCTTC. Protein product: CASSQGGRSYNEQFF.

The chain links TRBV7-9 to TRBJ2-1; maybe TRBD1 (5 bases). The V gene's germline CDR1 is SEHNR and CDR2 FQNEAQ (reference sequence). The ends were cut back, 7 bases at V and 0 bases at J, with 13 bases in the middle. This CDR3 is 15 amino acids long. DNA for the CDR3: TGTGCCAGCACTAATCAGGGAAGCTCCTACAATGAGCAGTTCTTC. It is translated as CASTNQGSSYNEQFF.

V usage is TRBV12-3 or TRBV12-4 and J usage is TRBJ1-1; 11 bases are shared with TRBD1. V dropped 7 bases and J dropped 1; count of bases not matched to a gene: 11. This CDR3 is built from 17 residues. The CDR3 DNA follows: TGTGCCAGCACTTTGGACAGGGGGCGCGGGGCGAACACTGAAGCTTTCTTT. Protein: CASTLDRGRGANTEAFF.

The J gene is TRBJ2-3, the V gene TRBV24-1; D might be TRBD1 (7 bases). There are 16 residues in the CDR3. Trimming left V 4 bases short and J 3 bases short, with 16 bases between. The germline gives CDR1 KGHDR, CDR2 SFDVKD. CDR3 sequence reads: CATSDPRGELTDTQYF. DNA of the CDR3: TGTGCCACCAGTGACCCCAGGGGGGAACTAACAGATACGCAGTATTTT.

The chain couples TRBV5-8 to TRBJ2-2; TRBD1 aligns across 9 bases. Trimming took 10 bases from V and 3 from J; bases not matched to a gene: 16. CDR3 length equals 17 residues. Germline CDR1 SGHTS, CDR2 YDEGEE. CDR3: CAERGYRDRAYTGELFF. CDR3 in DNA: TGTGCCGAAAGAGGATACCGGGACAGGGCTTACACCGGGGAGCTGTTTTTT.

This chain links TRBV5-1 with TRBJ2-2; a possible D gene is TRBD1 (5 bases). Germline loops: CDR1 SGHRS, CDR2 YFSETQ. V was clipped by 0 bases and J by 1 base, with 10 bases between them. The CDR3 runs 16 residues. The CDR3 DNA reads TGCGCCAGCAGCTTGGGGTCAGGGCTGAACACCGGGGAGCTGTTTTTT. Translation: CASSLGSGLNTGELFF. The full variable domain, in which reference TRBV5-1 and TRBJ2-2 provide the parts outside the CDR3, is KAGVTQTPRYLIKTRGQQVTLSCSPISGHRSVSWYQQTPGQGLQFLFEYFSETQRNKGNFPGRFSGRQFSNSRSEMNVSTLELGDSALYLCASSLGSGLNTGELFFGEGSRLTVL.

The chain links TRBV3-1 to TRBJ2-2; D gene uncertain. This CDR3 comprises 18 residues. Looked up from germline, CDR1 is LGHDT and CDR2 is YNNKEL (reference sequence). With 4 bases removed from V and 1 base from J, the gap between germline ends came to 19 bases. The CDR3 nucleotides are TGTGCCAGCAGCCGTATCCCGGCGGCGCCCTTGAACACCGGGGAGCTGTTTTTT. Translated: CASSRIPAAPLNTGELFF.

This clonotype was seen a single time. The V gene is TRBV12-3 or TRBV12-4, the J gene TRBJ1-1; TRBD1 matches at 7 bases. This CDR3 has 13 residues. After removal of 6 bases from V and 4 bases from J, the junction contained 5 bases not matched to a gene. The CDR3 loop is CASRYRGGTEAFF. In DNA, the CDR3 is TGTGCCAGCAGATACAGGGGTGGCACTGAAGCTTTCTTT.

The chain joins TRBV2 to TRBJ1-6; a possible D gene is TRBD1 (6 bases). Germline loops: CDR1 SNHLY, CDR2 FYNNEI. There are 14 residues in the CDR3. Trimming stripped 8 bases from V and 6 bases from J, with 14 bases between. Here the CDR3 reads CASGRDMVNSPLHF. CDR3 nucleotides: TGTGCCAGCGGCCGGGACATGGTTAATTCACCCCTCCACTTT.

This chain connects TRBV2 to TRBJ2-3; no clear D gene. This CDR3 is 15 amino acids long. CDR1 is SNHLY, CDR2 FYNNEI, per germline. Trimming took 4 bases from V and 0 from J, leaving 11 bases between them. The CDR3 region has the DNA TGTGCCAGCAGTGTCGAGACAACAAGCACAGATACGCAGTATTTT. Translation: CASSVETTSTDTQYF.